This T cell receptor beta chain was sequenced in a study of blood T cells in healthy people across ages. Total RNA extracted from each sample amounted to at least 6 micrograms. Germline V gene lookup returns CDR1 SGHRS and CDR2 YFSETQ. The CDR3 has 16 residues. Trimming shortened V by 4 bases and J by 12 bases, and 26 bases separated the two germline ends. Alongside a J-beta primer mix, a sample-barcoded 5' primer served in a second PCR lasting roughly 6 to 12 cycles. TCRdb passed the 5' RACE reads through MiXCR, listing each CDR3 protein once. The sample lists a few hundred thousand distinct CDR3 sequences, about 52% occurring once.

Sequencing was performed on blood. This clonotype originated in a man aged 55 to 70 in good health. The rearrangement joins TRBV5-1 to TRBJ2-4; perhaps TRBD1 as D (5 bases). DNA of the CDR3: TGCGCCAGCAGCCAAGGGGCAGGGCGAGAGGATACTTATCAGTACTTC. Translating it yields CASSQGAGREDTYQYF. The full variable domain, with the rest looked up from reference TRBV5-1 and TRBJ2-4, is KAGVTQTPRYLIKTRGQQVTLSCSPISGHRSVSWYQQTPGQGLQFLFEYFSETQRNKGNFPGRFSGRQFSNSRSEMNVSTLELGDSALYLCASSQGAGREDTYQYFGAGTRLSVL.